This is a list of T cell receptor beta chains from one sample in a study of CD8 T cells in ankylosing spondylitis. TCRdb reprocessed the 5' RACE reads via MiXCR and lists one record per CDR3 protein. The sample consists of 300,000 to 400,000 distinct CDR3 sequences, 11% of them appearing once. Sample: blood, either unsorted or a sorted T cell fraction (not recorded which). All receptors derive from a female donor with ankylosing spondylitis or in good health (not recorded which). CDR3s include the opening cysteine and the closing phenylalanine or tryptophan. Each record gives: J gene, D gene, clone size, V gene, CDR3 DNA, CDR3 protein. A D gene is named only where the DNA matches it firmly. Size is omitted from some rows. Given values are once, few, many or a class for expanded clones.

TRBJ2-5	TRBD2	few	TRBV20-1	TGCAGTGCTAGCCTGACTAGCGGGAGTCGGGAGACCCAGTACTTC	CSASLTSGSRETQYF
TRBJ2-1	-	few	TRBV20-1	TGCAGTGCTATAGGGGAGGGGGCTTGGGAGCAGTTCTTC	CSAIGEGAWEQFF
TRBJ1-1	TRBD1	many	TRBV20-1	TGCAGTGCTAGTACAGGGGGAGGCACTGAAGCTTTCTTT	CSASTGGGTEAFF
TRBJ1-5	-	-	TRBV7-2	TGTGCCAGCAGCTCTCGGCTCGGACAAAGCAATCAGCCCCAGCATTTT	CASSSRLGQSNQPQHF
TRBJ1-4	TRBD1	few	TRBV25-1	TGTGCCAGCAGTGAGAGGGGGACAGGGAACGAAAAACTGTTTTTT	CASSERGTGNEKLFF
TRBJ2-2	-	many	TRBV7-2	TGTGCCAGCAGCTTAGTTGGCAGGGCCACCGGGGAGCTGTTTTTT	CASSLVGRATGELFF
TRBJ2-5	-	few	TRBV7-6	TGTGCCAGCAGCCCTCCACGGGAGACCCAGTACTTC	CASSPPRETQYF
TRBJ2-2	-	-	TRBV12-3/TRBV12-4	TGTGCCAGTCTCAGGGGAGGGTTCACCGGGGAGCTGTTTTTT	CASLRGGFTGELFF
TRBJ2-3	TRBD2	many	TRBV20-1	TGCAGTGCTAGGGCGGGGACTAGCGGGGTCCACACAGATACGCAGTATTTT	CSARAGTSGVHTDTQYF
TRBJ2-7	TRBD2	-	TRBV5-5	TGTGCCAGCAGCGCGGGACTAGCGGACCGCCTCTACGAGCAGTACTTC	CASSAGLADRLYEQYF
TRBJ2-3	-	-	TRBV29-1	TGCAGCGTTGTACGGGCTAACGGAATGGATACGCAGTATTTT	CSVVRANGMDTQYF
TRBJ1-3	-	many	TRBV15	TGTGCCACCAGCAGAGATGGGGGCTCTGGAAACACCATATATTTT	CATSRDGGSGNTIYF
TRBJ2-5	-	few	TRBV5-1	TGCGCCAGCAGCTTGTGGGGCGGGACCACCTGGAAACAGACCCAGTACTTC	CASSLWGGTTWKQTQYF
TRBJ2-5	TRBD2	few	TRBV20-1	TGCAGTGCTCCGGTACTAGCGGGGATGCCGGAGACCCAGTACTTC	CSAPVLAGMPETQYF
TRBJ1-5	-	few	TRBV4-3	TGCGCCAGCAGCTCACAGGTGGTTGAGCAGCCCCAGCATTTT	CASSSQVVEQPQHF
TRBJ1-2	-	many	TRBV12-3/TRBV12-4	TGTGCCAGCAGTTCGGACGTCAACTATGGCTACACCTTC	CASSSDVNYGYTF
TRBJ2-3	-	many	TRBV7-9	TGTGCCAGCAGCTTAACCAGGGAAAGGTGGTCAGATACGCAGTATTTT	CASSLTRERWSDTQYF
TRBJ1-3	TRBD1	many	TRBV29-1	TGCAGCGTAAACTTCAGGGGGCTTGGAAACACCATATATTTT	CSVNFRGLGNTIYF
TRBJ2-7	TRBD1	-	TRBV5-5	TGTGCCAGCAGCTTGGCCGTTGGGACAGGGACCTACGAGCAGTACTTC	CASSLAVGTGTYEQYF
TRBJ2-1	TRBD2	few	TRBV12-3/TRBV12-4	TGTGCCACCTCGTTGGGGGGGAACAATGAGCAGTTCTTC	CATSLGGNNEQFF
TRBJ2-3	TRBD1	many	TRBV7-2	TGTGCCAGCAGCCCTCACAGGGGCTTGACGCAGTATTTT	CASSPHRGLTQYF
TRBJ1-1	-	many	TRBV7-2	TGTGCCAGCAGCTTAGGGTCCGCACAGCCCACCACTGAAGCTTTCTTT	CASSLGSAQPTTEAFF
TRBJ2-3	-	many	TRBV20-1	TGCAGTGCTAGAGGGGTTACGCAGTATTTT	CSARGVTQYF
TRBJ2-7	-	-	TRBV6-6	TGTGCCAGCAGTTACGATCCGGAGTACGAGCAGTACTTC	CASSYDPEYEQYF
TRBJ2-3	-	few	TRBV27	TGTGCCAGCAGTTTTAAAAGGGGAATAACAGATACGCAGTATTTT	CASSFKRGITDTQYF
TRBJ2-4	-	many	TRBV9	TGTGCCAGCAGCCCCGGACACGGCAAAAACATTCAGTACTTC	CASSPGHGKNIQYF
TRBJ2-7	TRBD1	many	TRBV27	TGTGCCAGCAGTAGTAGACAGGGGTTTGGCGAGCAGTACTTC	CASSSRQGFGEQYF
TRBJ2-2	-	many	TRBV18	TGTGCCAGCTCACCAGGGACGGCCACCGGGGAGCTGTTTTTT	CASSPGTATGELFF
TRBJ1-2	-	many	TRBV20-1	TGCAGTGCTAGTGAGGGAATAGGGAACTATGGCTACACCTTC	CSASEGIGNYGYTF
TRBJ1-5	-	many	TRBV5-1	TGCGCCAGCAGCCCCGGACAGCCGTATAGCAATCAGCCCCAGCATTTT	CASSPGQPYSNQPQHF
TRBJ2-7	-	many	TRBV27	TGTGCCACCTTTTCGACAGTGACCAACTACGAGCAGTACTTC	CATFSTVTNYEQYF
TRBJ2-5	-	many	TRBV20-1	TGCAGTGCCCCTCCGGACCAAGAGACCCAGTACTTC	CSAPPDQETQYF
TRBJ1-5	-	many	TRBV5-1	TGCGCCAGCAGCTTGGCCGGGGGGATTTATCAGCCCCAGCATTTT	CASSLAGGIYQPQHF
TRBJ2-4	-	few	TRBV5-1	TGCGCCAGCAGCTTGGATGGGGGCCAAGCCAAAAACATTCAGTACTTC	CASSLDGGQAKNIQYF
TRBJ1-2	-	many	TRBV20-1	TGCAGTGCTAGCTCTAAGGGGTACCATGGCTACACCTTC	CSASSKGYHGYTF
TRBJ1-2	-	many	TRBV20-1	TGCAGTGCTAGAGATCGAGGGGCTAACTATGGCTACACCTTC	CSARDRGANYGYTF
TRBJ2-2	TRBD2	few	TRBV6-2/TRBV6-3	TGTGCCAGCAGAACCGGACTAGCGCTGAACACCGGGGAGCTGTTTTTT	CASRTGLALNTGELFF
TRBJ1-1	-	many	TRBV5-6	TGTGCCAGCAGCGGACAGAACACTGAAGCTTTCTTT	CASSGQNTEAFF
TRBJ2-2	TRBD1	many	TRBV28	TGTGCCAGCAGTTTACCCCGGACAGGGGTAACCGGGGAGCTGTTTTTT	CASSLPRTGVTGELFF
TRBJ2-2	-	-	TRBV28	TGTGCCAGCATACCCGCGAGGGGCCAGGGTGGGGAGCTGTTTTTT	CASIPARGQGGELFF
TRBJ2-1	TRBD2	-	TRBV5-1	TGCGCCAGCAGCTTAAGACTAGCGGGAGGGGCATCGGAGCAGTTCTTC	CASSLRLAGGASEQFF
TRBJ2-7	-	many	TRBV20-1	TGCAGTGCTAGGGACACGCTACTATTTGGGCAGTACTTC	CSARDTLLFGQYF
TRBJ2-7	-	-	TRBV12-3/TRBV12-4	TGTGCCAGCAGTTTTTGGGACAACTCCTACGAGCAGTACTTC	CASSFWDNSYEQYF
TRBJ2-7	-	few	TRBV4-2	TGTGCCAGCAGCCAAGGCGCGGGCTACGAGCAGTACTTC	CASSQGAGYEQYF
TRBJ2-1	-	-	TRBV5-1	TGCGCCAGCAGCTTGGTCGCCCCGAATGAGCAGTTCTTC	CASSLVAPNEQFF
TRBJ1-1	-	many	TRBV10-3	TGTGCCATCAGGGGGGACACGCAGAACACTGAAGCTTTCTTT	CAIRGDTQNTEAFF
TRBJ2-1	TRBD2	few	TRBV20-1	TGCAGTGCTAGGGGTTCTATAGCGGGGGGCTACAATGAGCAGTTCTTC	CSARGSIAGGYNEQFF
TRBJ1-1	-	-	TRBV5-1	TGCGCCAGCCGGCGAGACATGAACACTGAAGCTTTCTTT	CASRRDMNTEAFF
TRBJ1-2	TRBD1	many	TRBV5-1	TGCGCCAGCAGTTTAACCCGGGACAGGGGGTTAGGCTACACCTTC	CASSLTRDRGLGYTF